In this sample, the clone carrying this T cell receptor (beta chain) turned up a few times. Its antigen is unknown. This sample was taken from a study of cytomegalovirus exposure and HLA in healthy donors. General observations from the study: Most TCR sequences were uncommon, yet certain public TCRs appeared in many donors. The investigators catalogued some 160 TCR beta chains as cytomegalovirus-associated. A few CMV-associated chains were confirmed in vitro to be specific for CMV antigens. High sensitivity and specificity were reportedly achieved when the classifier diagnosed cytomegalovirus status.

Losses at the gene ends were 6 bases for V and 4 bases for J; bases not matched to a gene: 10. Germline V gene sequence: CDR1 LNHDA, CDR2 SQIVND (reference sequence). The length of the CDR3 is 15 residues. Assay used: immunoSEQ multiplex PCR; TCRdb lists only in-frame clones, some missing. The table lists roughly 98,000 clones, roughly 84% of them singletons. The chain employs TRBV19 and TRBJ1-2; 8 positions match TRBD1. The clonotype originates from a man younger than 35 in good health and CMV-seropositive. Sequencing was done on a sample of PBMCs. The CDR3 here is CASSRTTGVSYGYTF. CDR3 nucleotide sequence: TGTGCCAGTAGCCGGACGACAGGGGTCAGCTATGGCTACACCTTC.